This T cell receptor beta chain stems from a study of blood T cell repertoires in COVID-19. Study details: The origin of the acute and convalescent COVID-19 samples was the United States, Italy and Spain. PBMCs, B-cell-depleted T cells, or T cells were the source of the cDNA or gDNA that made up the material.

Sequencing used immunoSEQ multiplex PCR; TCRdb keeps in-frame clones, though not all of them. This sample carries approximately 200,000 clones, 85% to 90% of them seen once, and the ten largest clones take roughly 2%. Germline CDR1 is SQVTM and CDR2 is ANQGSEA. This CDR3 contains 14 residues. J lost 5 bases, V lost 3 bases, and 9 bases had no gene match. The TCR sequence derives from a woman aged 45-60 years with acute or convalescent COVID-19. This chain joins TRBV29-1 and TRBJ2-7; TRBD1 matches 8 bases. Sequenced input: peripheral blood. CDR3 loop: CSVEGSGRGHEQYF. The CDR3 DNA reads as TGCAGCGTTGAGGGGTCGGGCAGGGGGCACGAGCAGTACTTC.